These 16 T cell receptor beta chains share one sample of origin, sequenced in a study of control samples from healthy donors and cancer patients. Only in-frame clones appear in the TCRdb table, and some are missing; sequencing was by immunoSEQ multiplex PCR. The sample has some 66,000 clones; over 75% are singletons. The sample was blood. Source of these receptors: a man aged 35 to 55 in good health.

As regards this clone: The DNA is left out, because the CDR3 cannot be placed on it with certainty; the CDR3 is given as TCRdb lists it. CDR3 protein: CASSSTLGRGYGYTF. The V and J genes are TRBV7-2 and TRBJ1-2. Germline assignment: CDR1 SGHTA and CDR2 FQGNSA. The CDR3 numbers 15 amino acids, ends counted.

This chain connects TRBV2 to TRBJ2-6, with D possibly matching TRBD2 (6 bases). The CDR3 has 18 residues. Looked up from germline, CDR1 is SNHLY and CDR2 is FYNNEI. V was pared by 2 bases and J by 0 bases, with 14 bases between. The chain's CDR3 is CASSEHGTSYSGANVLTF. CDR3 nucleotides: TGTGCCAGCAGTGAACACGGGACTTCTTACTCTGGGGCCAACGTCCTGACTTTC. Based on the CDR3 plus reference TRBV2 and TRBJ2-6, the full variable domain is EPEVTQTPSHQVTQMGQEVILRCVPISNHLYFYWYRQILGQKVEFLVSFYNNEISEKSEIFDDQFSVERPDGSNFTLKIRSTKLEDSAMYFCASSEHGTSYSGANVLTFGAGSRLTVL.

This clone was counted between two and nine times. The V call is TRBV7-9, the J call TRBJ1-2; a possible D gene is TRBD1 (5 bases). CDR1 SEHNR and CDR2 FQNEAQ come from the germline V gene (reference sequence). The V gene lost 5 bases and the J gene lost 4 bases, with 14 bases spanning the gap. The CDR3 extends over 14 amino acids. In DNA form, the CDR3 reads TGTGCCAGCAGCGACAGTGGTAGGGTCTATGGCTACACCTTC. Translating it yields CASSDSGRVYGYTF. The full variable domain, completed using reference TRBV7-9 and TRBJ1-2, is DTGVSQNPRHKITKRGQNVTFRCDPISEHNRLYWYRQTLGQGPEFLTYFQNEAQLEKSRLLSDRFSAERPKGSFSTLEIQRTEQGDSAMYLCASSDSGRVYGYTFGSGTRLTVV.

CDR3 sequence: CASSPGENSNEKLFF. The CDR3 DNA follows: TGTGCCAGCAGCCCGGGAGAGAACTCTAATGAAAAACTGTTTTTT. The chain carries TRBV9 and TRBJ1-4, with unresolved D. This CDR3 region has 15 residues. Germline V gene data show CDR1 as SGDLS and CDR2 as YYNGEE. With 4 bases removed from V and 3 bases from J, the gap between germline ends came to 13 bases.

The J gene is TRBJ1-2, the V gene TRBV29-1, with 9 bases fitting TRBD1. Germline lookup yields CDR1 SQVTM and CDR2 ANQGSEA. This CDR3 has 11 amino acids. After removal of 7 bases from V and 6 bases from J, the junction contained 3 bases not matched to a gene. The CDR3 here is CSGGDRDGYTF. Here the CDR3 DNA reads TGCAGCGGTGGGGACAGGGATGGCTACACCTTC.

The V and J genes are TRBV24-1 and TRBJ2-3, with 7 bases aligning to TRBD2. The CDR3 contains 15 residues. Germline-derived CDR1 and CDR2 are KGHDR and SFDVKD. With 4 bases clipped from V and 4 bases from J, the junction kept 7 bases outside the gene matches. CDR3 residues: CATSEWVGGADTQYF. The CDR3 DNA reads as TGTGCCACCAGTGAATGGGTGGGGGGGGCAGATACGCAGTATTTT.

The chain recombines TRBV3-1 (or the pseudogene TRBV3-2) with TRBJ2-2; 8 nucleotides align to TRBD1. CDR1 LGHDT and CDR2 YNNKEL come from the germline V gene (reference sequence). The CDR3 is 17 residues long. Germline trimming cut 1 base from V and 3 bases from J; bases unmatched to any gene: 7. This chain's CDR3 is CASSQVVQGAYTGELFF. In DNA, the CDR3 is TGTGCCAGCAGCCAAGTCGTCCAGGGGGCCTACACCGGGGAGCTGTTTTTT.

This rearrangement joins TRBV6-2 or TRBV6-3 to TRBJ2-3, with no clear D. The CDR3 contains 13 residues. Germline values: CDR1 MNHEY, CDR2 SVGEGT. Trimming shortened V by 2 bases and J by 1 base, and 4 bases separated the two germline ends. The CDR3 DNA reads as TGTGCCAGCAGTTACCAGGGCACAGATACGCAGTATTTT. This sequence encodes CASSYQGTDTQYF.

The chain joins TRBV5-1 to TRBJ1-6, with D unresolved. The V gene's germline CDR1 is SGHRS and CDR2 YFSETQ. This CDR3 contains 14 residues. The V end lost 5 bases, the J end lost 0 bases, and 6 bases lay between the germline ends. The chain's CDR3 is CASRLPSYNSPLHF. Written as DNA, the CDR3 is TGCGCCAGCAGATTACCCTCCTATAATTCACCCCTCCACTTT.

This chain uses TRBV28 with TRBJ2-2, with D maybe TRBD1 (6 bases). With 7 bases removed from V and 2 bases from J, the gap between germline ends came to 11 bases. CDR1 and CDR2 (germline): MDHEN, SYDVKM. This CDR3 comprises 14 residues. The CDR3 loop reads CASTGTSNTGELFF. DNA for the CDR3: TGTGCCAGCACCGGGACATCAAACACCGGGGAGCTGTTTTTT.

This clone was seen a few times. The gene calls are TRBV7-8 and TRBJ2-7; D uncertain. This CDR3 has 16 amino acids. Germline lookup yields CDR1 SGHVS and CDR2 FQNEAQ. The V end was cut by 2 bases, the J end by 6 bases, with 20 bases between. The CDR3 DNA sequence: TGTGCCAGCAGCTTATTCGTATTAGGACCGGCCGGCGAGCAGTACTTC. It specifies CASSLFVLGPAGEQYF.

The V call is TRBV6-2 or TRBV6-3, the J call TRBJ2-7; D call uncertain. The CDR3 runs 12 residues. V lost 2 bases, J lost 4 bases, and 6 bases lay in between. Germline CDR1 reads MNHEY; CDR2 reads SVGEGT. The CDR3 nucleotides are TGTGCCAGCAGTTACGCCGGGTACGAGCAGTACTTC. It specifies CASSYAGYEQYF.

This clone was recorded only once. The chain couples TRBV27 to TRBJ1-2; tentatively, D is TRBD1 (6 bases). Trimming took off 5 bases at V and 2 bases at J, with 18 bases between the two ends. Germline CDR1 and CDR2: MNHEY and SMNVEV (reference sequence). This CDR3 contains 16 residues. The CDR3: CASSPQGRGPNYGYTF. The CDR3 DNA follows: TGTGCCAGCAGTCCTCAGGGGAGGGGCCCAAACTATGGCTACACCTTC.

This CDR3 reads CASSGPGQGKTQYF. DNA of the CDR3: TGTGCCAGCAGTGGTCCGGGACAGGGAAAGACCCAGTACTTC. V and J are TRBV6-2 or TRBV6-3 and TRBJ2-5; 9 nucleotides align to TRBD1. With 5 bases clipped from V and 6 bases from J, the junction kept 7 bases outside the gene matches. The CDR3 loop spans 14 amino acids. Germline CDR1 MNHEY, CDR2 SVGEGT.

CDR3 bases: TGTGCCAGTAGTCCCCAGGACAGGCCGGAAAATATGAACACTGAAGCTTTCTTT. Translation: CASSPQDRPENMNTEAFF. This chain connects TRBV19 to TRBJ1-1; 7 positions agree with TRBD1. The ends lost 5 bases at V and 0 bases at J; junction bases unmatched: 15. The CDR3 runs to 18 residues. Germline CDR1 and CDR2: LNHDA and SQIVND (reference sequence). Drawing the rest from reference TRBV19 and TRBJ1-1, the complete variable domain is DGGITQSPKYLFRKEGQNVTLSCEQNLNHDAMYWYRQDPGQGLRLIYYSQIVNDFQKGDIAEGYSVSREKKESFPLTVTSAQKNPTAFYLCASSPQDRPENMNTEAFFGQGTRLTVV.

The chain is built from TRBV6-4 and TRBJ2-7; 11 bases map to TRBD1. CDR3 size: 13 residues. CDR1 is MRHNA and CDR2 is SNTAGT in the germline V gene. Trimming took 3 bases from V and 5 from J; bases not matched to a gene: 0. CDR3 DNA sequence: TGTGCCAGCAGTGAGGGACAGGGGGACGAGCAGTACTTC. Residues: CASSEGQGDEQYF.